This TCR beta chain was documented in a study of spatial heterogeneity in lung cancer. Study-level background: The study observed each unique TCR and UMI combination more than ten times on average in raw reads. Study conclusions and caveats: The study found ubiquitous expanded tumor TCRs in blood more at resection than follow-up.

Time point given: sample taken at primary tumor resection. Unsorted whole RNA of tumor, nontumor lung or frozen PBMC was sequenced. The donors comprised approximately 75 untreated early-stage non-small cell lung cancer patients. This CDR3 contains 15 residues. Per germline, CDR1 SGHAT and CDR2 FQNNGV. The J segment lost 10 bases and the V segment lost 5 bases, leaving 9 bases of the junction unmatched. In the library, each TCR cDNA molecule bore its own unique molecular identifier. One entry per CDR3 protein, called by TCRdb with MiXCR from the 5' RACE reads. The table has 40,000 to 55,000 distinct CDR3 sequences, around 7.1% seen once. This clonotype showed up many times. No antigen is known for it.

The V gene is TRBV11-2, the J gene TRBJ2-1; 12 nucleotides align to TRBD2. The sequence was collected from a female donor with early-stage non-small cell lung cancer. Sequenced material: PBMCs, taken at surgery. CDR3 region: CASSVSSGGAFEQFF. The CDR3 nucleotides are TGTGCCAGCAGCGTTTCTAGCGGGGGGGCCTTCGAGCAGTTCTTC. Combining the CDR3 with reference TRBV11-2 and TRBJ2-1 gives the whole variable domain EAGVAQSPRYKIIEKRQSVAFWCNPISGHATLYWYQQILGQGPKLLIQFQNNGVVDDSQLPKDRFSAERLKGVDSTLKIQPAKLEDSAVYLCASSVSSGGAFEQFFGPGTRLTVL.